This TCR beta chain was found in a study of T cell responses to AZD1222 COVID-19 vaccine. Study-wide results and limits: Spike regions recognized by vaccine-associated CD4 TCRs spanned the protein, led by 160-218 and 743-854. Clonal diversity may have been underestimated, and the donors were mostly white British, with more females than males. Baseline seropositivity occurred in only a handful of AZD1222 recipients.

The table came from immunoSEQ multiplex PCR; TCRdb's copy has only in-frame clones and leaves some out. The sample has about 94,000 clones, around nine tenths seen once. Turning to this clone: Its antigen is undetermined.

Sequences were derived from peripheral blood, sampled 28 days after the second AZD1222 dose. This TCR came from an adult who received the AZD1222 COVID-19 vaccine.

As DNA, the CDR3 is TGTGCCAGCAGCTTGGAGAGGACCGAGCAGTACTTC. It yields the protein CASSLERTEQYF. This rearrangement joins TRBV5-4 to TRBJ2-7; no definite D call. The CDR3 totals 12 residues. CDR1 SGHNT and CDR2 YYREEE come from the germline V gene (reference sequence). V was shortened by 0 bases and J by 6 bases, with 7 bases between the two germline ends.